One and the same sample provided the 3 T cell receptor beta chains below, sequenced in a study of T cells in women clearing cervical HPV infection. Clones were sequenced by immunoSEQ multiplex PCR, and TCRdb holds only the in-frame ones, with some missing. This listing includes around 28,000 clones. Sequencing was performed on blood buffy coat. These TCRs come from a woman aged 18 to 75 with a cervical HPV16 infection that either progressed to CIN3+ or cleared (not recorded which).

The DNA read from the CDR3 is TGCGCCAGCAGCTTGGGACAGGGGGCCTCCTATGGC. Protein sequence: CASSLGQGASYG. The entire CDR3 protein is CASSLGQGASYGYTF. V gene TRBV5-1 combines with J gene TRBJ1-2; 10 bases are shared with TRBD1. The observed sequence ends 3 residues before the CDR3 terminus, with the missing tail filled in from the germline J gene. Per the germline V gene, CDR1 is SGHRS and CDR2 is YFSETQ. The CDR3 loop spans 15 amino acids. Unmatched junction bases numbered 3, after V lost 0 bases and J lost 4 bases.

About this clone: The CDR3 extends 3 residues past the end of the read, so its final part is completed from the germline J gene. The chain has TRBV7-9 and TRBJ2-7; D uncertain. The CDR3 covers 14 residues. The germline V gene has CDR1 SEHNR and CDR2 FQNEAQ (reference sequence). The ends were cut back, 1 base at V and 2 bases at J, with 9 bases in the middle. Incomplete CDR3 DNA: TGTGCCAGCAGCTTAGTCGGGTCGACCTACGAG. Its protein product is CASSLVGSTYE. The CDR3, in full, reads CASSLVGSTYEQYF.

On this clone itself: Read data end 3 residues before the CDR3 end; the end is taken from the germline J gene. The chain joins TRBV6-2 or TRBV6-3 to TRBJ2-2; tentatively, D is TRBD2 (7 bases). Trimming removed 7 bases from V and 5 bases from J, with 20 bases in between. Germline V CDR1 and CDR2: MNHEY, SVGEGT. The CDR3 is 16 amino acids. The sequenced part of the CDR3 DNA is TGTGCCAGCACCCTGGGGGGGGGCGCGGTTACCGGGGAG. Translating gives CASTLGGGAVTGE. The whole CDR3 protein is CASTLGGGAVTGELFF.